The 21 T cell receptor beta chains below come from one sample, sequenced in a study of blood T cell repertoires in COVID-19. The table came from immunoSEQ multiplex PCR; TCRdb's copy has only in-frame clones and leaves some out. Of some 100,000 clones listed, roughly 88% were seen once; the top ten hold roughly 2%. Material for sequencing was peripheral blood. The receptors come from a man in his fifties with COVID-19, enrolled during active disease.

This chain joins TRBV28 and TRBJ1-4; a weak D match, TRBD1 (6 bases). V gave up 4 bases and J gave up 0 bases, with 15 bases separating them. Per germline, CDR1 MDHEN and CDR2 SYDVKM. The CDR3 contains 17 residues. Here the CDR3 reads CASSSTLQGTTNEKLFF. The CDR3 coding sequence is TGTGCCAGCAGTTCAACCCTTCAGGGGACAACTAATGAAAAACTGTTTTTT.

The CDR3 DNA reads TGTGCCATCAGTGAGTCGACTAGGGGAACTAATGAGCAGTTCTTC. Translated, it gives CAISESTRGTNEQFF. This rearrangement joins TRBV10-3 to TRBJ2-1; TRBD2 might be the D (6 bases). Germline lookup yields CDR1 ENHRY and CDR2 SYGVKD. Trimming removed 0 bases at V and 7 bases at J, with 13 bases between. This CDR3 is 15 amino acids long.

The J gene is TRBJ2-1, the V gene TRBV28, with D perhaps matching TRBD1 (6 bases). The CDR3 is 15 amino acids. In germline, CDR1 is MDHEN, CDR2 SYDVKM. Trimming cost V 4 bases and J 3 bases, with 13 bases left between them. As DNA, the CDR3 is TGTGCCAGCAGTTCCAGGGGACACATCTACAATGAGCAGTTCTTC. It is translated as CASSSRGHIYNEQFF. Variable domain in full (rest from reference TRBV28 and TRBJ2-1): DVKVTQSSRYLVKRTGEKVFLECVQDMDHENMFWYRQDPGLGLRLIYFSYDVKMKEKGDIPEGYSVSREKKERFSLILESASTNQTSMYLCASSSRGHIYNEQFFGPGTRLTVL.

The V and J genes are TRBV15 and TRBJ2-1, with 8 bases fitting TRBD2. CDR1 is LNHNV and CDR2 is YYDKDF in the germline V gene (reference sequence). The trim removed 8 bases at V and 10 bases at J, leaving 4 bases unmatched. CDR3 size: 11 residues. The CDR3 spells CATRRGAEQFF. DNA for the CDR3: TGTGCCACCCGGCGGGGGGCAGAGCAGTTCTTC.

The chain combines TRBV30 with TRBJ2-7; D is perhaps TRBD1 (6 bases). The V and J ends lost 7 bases and 2 bases respectively, with 12 bases between them. The CDR3 is made up of 12 amino acids. Germline lookup yields CDR1 GTSNPN and CDR2 SVGIG (reference sequence). CDR3 protein: CALGGVTYEQYF. The CDR3 DNA reads as TGTGCCTTAGGGGGAGTAACCTACGAGCAGTACTTC.

The rearrangement uses TRBV5-5 and TRBJ2-1; TRBD2 matches at 8 bases. V gave up 3 bases and J gave up 1 base; unmatched junction bases: 12. The CDR3 covers 18 residues. CDR1 SGHKS and CDR2 YYEKEE come from the germline V gene (reference sequence). The CDR3 loop reads CASSWGAQRGRSYNEQFF. CDR3 sequence (DNA): TGTGCCAGCAGCTGGGGGGCCCAGCGGGGGAGATCCTACAATGAGCAGTTCTTC.

The V and J genes are TRBV9 and TRBJ2-3; D gene ambiguous. The CDR3 runs 15 residues. CDR1 and CDR2 from the germline V gene are SGDLS and YYNGEE. Trimming took off 0 bases at V and 0 bases at J, with 8 bases between the two ends. CDR3 coding DNA: TGTGCCAGCAGCGTAGAAATCAGGAGCACAGATACGCAGTATTTT. Translating gives CASSVEIRSTDTQYF.

V usage is TRBV5-1 and J usage is TRBJ2-1, with D maybe TRBD1 (5 bases). Germline CDR1 and CDR2: SGHRS and YFSETQ. V shed 7 bases and J shed 0 bases, with 14 bases lying between them. The CDR3 has 15 residues. CDR3 bases: TGCGCCAGCCACCGCGACAGCTTCTCCTACAATGAGCAGTTCTTC. This codes for CASHRDSFSYNEQFF.

This sequence joins TRBV7-9 and TRBJ1-1; 7 bases agree with TRBD1. The CDR3 loop spans 13 amino acids. V lost 5 bases, J lost 1 base, and 1 base stayed unmatched. Germline values: CDR1 SEHNR, CDR2 FQNEAQ (reference sequence). This chain's CDR3 is CASSQGGNTEAFF. In DNA, the CDR3 is TGTGCCAGCAGCCAGGGGGGGAACACTGAAGCTTTCTTT.

This chain links TRBV6-4 with TRBJ2-1; 10 positions match TRBD2. After removal of 0 bases from V and 8 bases from J, the junction contained 1 base not matched to a gene. The CDR3 length is 14 residues. CDR1 is MRHNA, CDR2 SNTAGT, per germline. CDR3 residues: CASSDSSGGDEQFF. CDR3 coding DNA: TGTGCCAGCAGTGACTCGAGCGGGGGGGATGAGCAGTTCTTC.

This clone was counted a few times. The J gene is TRBJ2-7, the V gene TRBV19; TRBD1 agrees at 10 bases. V dropped 5 bases and J dropped 0; count of bases not matched to a gene: 4. This CDR3 region has 15 residues. Per germline, CDR1 LNHDA and CDR2 SQIVND (reference sequence). The CDR3 region is CASSLGDRGSYEQYF. CDR3 bases: TGTGCCAGTAGTCTGGGGGACAGGGGCTCCTACGAGCAGTACTTC.

The V call is TRBV15, the J call TRBJ1-2; D not resolved. The germline gives CDR1 LNHNV, CDR2 YYDKDF (reference sequence). V was pared by 0 bases and J by 8 bases, with 13 bases between. This CDR3 contains 14 residues. The CDR3 region has the DNA TGTGCCACCAGCAGAGACGGCGCCTTGAGGGGCTACACCTTC. Amino acids: CATSRDGALRGYTF.

This chain links TRBV3-1 (or the pseudogene TRBV3-2) with TRBJ2-1; D perhaps matches TRBD1 (6 bases). Germline V gene lookup returns CDR1 LGHDT and CDR2 YNNKEL (reference sequence). The CDR3 has 15 residues. The V end lost 2 bases, the J end lost 3 bases, and 11 bases lay between the germline ends. This chain's CDR3 is CASSQNRARYNEQFF. CDR3 bases: TGTGCCAGCAGCCAAAACAGGGCCCGCTACAATGAGCAGTTCTTC.

V and J are TRBV15 and TRBJ2-7; TRBD1 agrees at 9 bases. Germline lookup yields CDR1 LNHNV and CDR2 YYDKDF (reference sequence). The CDR3 has 16 amino acids. V was pared by 3 bases and J by 7 bases, with 13 bases of the junction left unmatched. The CDR3, as DNA: TGTGCCACCAGCAGGGACAGGGGCCCCATCCAAGGTGAGCAGTACTTC. It specifies CATSRDRGPIQGEQYF.

In regard to this clone: Other nucleotide sequences in the sample specify the same CDR3. The chain joins TRBV20-1 to TRBJ1-2; a possible D gene is TRBD1 (5 bases). Germline-derived CDR1 and CDR2 are DFQATT and SNEGSKA (reference sequence). The CDR3 runs to 11 residues. V was cut by 3 bases and J by 5 bases, with 7 bases left in between. The CDR3 DNA is TGCAGTGCTAGTCAGGGTTATGGCTACACCTTC. This encodes CSASQGYGYTF.

The rearrangement uses TRBV24-1 and TRBJ2-1, with TRBD1 matching 7 bases. The CDR3 totals 16 residues. The germline V gene encodes CDR1 KGHDR and CDR2 SFDVKD. V lost 1 base, J lost 7 bases, and 9 bases stayed unmatched. CDR3 sequence (DNA): TGTGCCACCAGTGATTTACCAGGGGGAAAGAAAAATGAGCAGTTCTTC. This codes for CATSDLPGGKKNEQFF.

The chain joins TRBV18 to TRBJ2-7; 9 nucleotides align to TRBD2. CDR1 is KGHSH, CDR2 LQKENI, per germline. CDR3 size: 14 residues. J was trimmed by 7 bases and V by 5 bases; bases with no gene match: 9. The CDR3 loop is CASSSGLAGNEQYF. CDR3 nucleotides: TGTGCCAGCTCATCGGGACTAGCCGGTAATGAGCAGTACTTC.

This sequence joins TRBV27 and TRBJ1-6; TRBD1 is a possible D gene (5 bases). This CDR3 is 14 amino acids long. The germline gives CDR1 MNHEY, CDR2 SMNVEV (reference sequence). Trimming removed 3 bases from V and 5 bases from J, with 8 bases in between. CDR3 residues: CASSLQDNNSPLHF. The CDR3 bases are TGTGCCAGCAGTTTGCAGGACAATAATTCACCCCTCCACTTT.

The CDR3 DNA is TGTGCCAGCAGCCTGGGACAGGGGCGTAATGAGCAGTTCTTC. Amino acids: CASSLGQGRNEQFF. The gene calls are TRBV3-1 (or the pseudogene TRBV3-2) and TRBJ2-1; 10 positions agree with TRBD1. The CDR3 extends over 14 amino acids. Germline CDR1 and CDR2: LGHDT and YNNKEL (reference sequence). V was clipped by 4 bases and J by 7 bases; unmatched bases: 4.

This rearrangement joins TRBV5-1 to TRBJ2-7; 8 positions match TRBD1. Trimming cost V 3 bases and J 2 bases; bases outside gene matches: 4. Germline V gene sequence: CDR1 SGHRS, CDR2 YFSETQ. This CDR3 is 14 amino acids long. DNA of the CDR3: TGCGCCAGCAGCTACCGGGACAGGACCTACGAGCAGTACTTC. As protein: CASSYRDRTYEQYF.

The CDR3: CASSYSLAGGVSYNEQFF. DNA of the CDR3: TGTGCCAGCAGCTATTCGTTAGCGGGGGGGGTATCCTACAATGAGCAGTTCTTC. V gene TRBV21-1 combines with J gene TRBJ2-1; the table gives TRBD2 as D, unverified against the DNA. TRBV21-1 is flagged as a pseudogene. This CDR3 region has 18 residues.